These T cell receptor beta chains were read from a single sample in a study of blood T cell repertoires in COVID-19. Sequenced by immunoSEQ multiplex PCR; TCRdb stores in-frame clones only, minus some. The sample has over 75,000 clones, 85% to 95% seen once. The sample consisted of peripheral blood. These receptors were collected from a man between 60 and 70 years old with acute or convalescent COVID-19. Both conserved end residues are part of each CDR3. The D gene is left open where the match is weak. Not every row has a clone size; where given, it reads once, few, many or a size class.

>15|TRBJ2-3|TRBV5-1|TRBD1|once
CASSATGAQSDTQYF
TGCGCCAGCAGCGCTACAGGGGCGCAGTCAGATACGCAGTATTTT
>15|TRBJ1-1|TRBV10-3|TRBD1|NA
CAISESRTGNTEAFF
TGTGCCATCAGTGAGTCTAGGACAGGGAACACTGAAGCTTTCTTT
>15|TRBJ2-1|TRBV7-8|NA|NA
CASSLERSLHNEQFF
TGTGCCAGCAGCTTAGAGAGGTCTCTTCACAATGAGCAGTTCTTC
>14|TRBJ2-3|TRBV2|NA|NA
CAGLRDKGSYTQYF
TGTGCCGGTCTCAGGGACAAGGGTTCTTATACGCAGTATTTT
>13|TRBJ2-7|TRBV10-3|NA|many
CAISDGSSYEQYF
TGTGCCATCAGTGACGGGAGCTCCTACGAGCAGTACTTC
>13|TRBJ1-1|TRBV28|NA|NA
CASDGTPNTEAFF
TGTGCCAGCGACGGGACACCAAACACTGAAGCTTTCTTT
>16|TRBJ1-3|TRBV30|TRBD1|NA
CALGQSRTGTGNTIYF
TGTGCCTTGGGTCAGAGTCGGACAGGGACTGGAAACACCATATATTTT
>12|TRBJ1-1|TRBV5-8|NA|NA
CASSFDGGEAFF
TGTGCCAGCAGCTTCGACGGGGGTGAAGCTTTCTTT
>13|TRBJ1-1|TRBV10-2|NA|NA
CASSEWGQGEAFF
TGCGCCAGCAGTGAGTGGGGGCAAGGTGAAGCTTTCTTT
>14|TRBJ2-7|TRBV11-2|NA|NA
CASSLVGNRYEQYF
TGTGCCAGCAGCTTAGTCGGGAATCGGTACGAGCAGTACTTC
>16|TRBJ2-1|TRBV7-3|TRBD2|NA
CASSPLAASSYNEQFF
TGTGCCAGCAGCCCCCTAGCGGCCAGCTCCTACAATGAGCAGTTCTTC
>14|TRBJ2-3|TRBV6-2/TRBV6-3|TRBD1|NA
CASSRQGEVDTQYF
TGTGCCAGCAGTCGACAGGGGGAGGTAGATACGCAGTATTTT
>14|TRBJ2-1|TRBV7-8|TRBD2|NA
CASSLEREVYEQFF
TGTGCCAGCAGCTTAGAACGGGAGGTGTATGAGCAGTTCTTC
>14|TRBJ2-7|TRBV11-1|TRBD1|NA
CASRSETGAYEQYF
TGTGCCAGCAGGTCAGAGACAGGGGCCTACGAGCAGTACTTC
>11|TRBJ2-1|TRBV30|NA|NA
CAWSRYNEQFF
TGTGCCTGGAGTCGTTACAATGAGCAGTTCTTC
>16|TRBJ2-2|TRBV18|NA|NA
CASSPTQGTNTGELFF
TGTGCCAGCTCACCTACACAAGGGACAAACACCGGGGAGCTGTTTTTT
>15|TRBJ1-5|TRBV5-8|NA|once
CASSLEQGSNQPQHF
TGTGCCAGCAGCTTGGAGCAGGGAAGCAATCAGCCCCAGCATTTT
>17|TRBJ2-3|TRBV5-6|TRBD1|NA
CASSLGTGLTSTDTQYF
TGTGCCAGCAGCTTGGGGACAGGTCTTACTAGCACAGATACGCAGTATTTT
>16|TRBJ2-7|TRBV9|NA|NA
CASSPSGVAGIYEQYF
TGTGCCAGCAGCCCGTCGGGGGTAGCTGGTATATACGAGCAGTACTTC
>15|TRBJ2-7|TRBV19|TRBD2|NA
CASKLTSGELYEQYF
TGTGCCAGTAAACTGACTAGCGGGGAACTCTACGAGCAGTACTTC
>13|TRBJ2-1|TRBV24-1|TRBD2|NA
CAIGLAGYNEQFF
TGTGCCATCGGGCTAGCGGGGTACAATGAGCAGTTCTTC
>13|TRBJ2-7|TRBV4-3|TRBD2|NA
CASSQDGLAKQYF
TGCGCCAGCAGCCAAGATGGACTAGCTAAGCAGTACTTC
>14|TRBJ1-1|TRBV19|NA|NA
CASSTQGINTEAFF
TGTGCCAGTAGCACCCAGGGGATAAACACTGAAGCTTTCTTT
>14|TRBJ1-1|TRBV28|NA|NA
CASRGNQGLTEAFF
TGTGCCAGCAGGGGGAACCAGGGGCTGACTGAAGCTTTCTTT
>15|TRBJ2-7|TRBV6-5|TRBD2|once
CAINGLAGGRYEQYF
TGTGCCATCAACGGACTAGCGGGAGGTCGCTACGAGCAGTACTTC
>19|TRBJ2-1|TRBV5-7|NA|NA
CASSLTNRQRINSYNEQFF
TGTGCCAGCAGCTTGACGAACCGACAGCGAATTAACTCCTACAATGAGCAGTTCTTC
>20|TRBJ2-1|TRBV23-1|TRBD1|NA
CASSQSSGTGTSFSYNEQFF
TGCGCCAGCAGTCAATCTTCCGGGACAGGGACCAGCTTTTCCTACAATGAGCAGTTCTTC
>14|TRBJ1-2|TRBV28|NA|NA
CASSLGQGNYGYTF
TGTGCCAGCAGTTTAGGTCAGGGGAACTATGGCTACACCTTC
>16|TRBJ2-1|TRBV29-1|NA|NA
CSVGLARSSSYNEQFF
TGCAGCGTTGGGCTAGCGAGAAGCAGCTCCTACAATGAGCAGTTCTTC
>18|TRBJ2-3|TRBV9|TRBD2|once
CASSGSVPGLASGDTQYF
TGTGCCAGCAGCGGAAGCGTGCCAGGACTAGCATCGGGAGATACGCAGTATTTT
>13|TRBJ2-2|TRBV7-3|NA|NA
CASSLIFTGELFF
TGTGCCAGCAGCCTAATCTTCACCGGGGAGCTGTTTTTT
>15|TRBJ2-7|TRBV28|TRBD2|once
CASSFWTSGTYEQYF
TGTGCCAGCAGTTTCTGGACTAGCGGGACCTATGAGCAGTACTTC
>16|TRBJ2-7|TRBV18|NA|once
CASSPARLTATYEQYF
TGTGCCAGCTCACCAGCCAGACTGACAGCAACCTACGAGCAGTACTTC
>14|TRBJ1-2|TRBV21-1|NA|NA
CASSKAAVNYGYTF
TGTGCCAGCAGCAAAGCGGCGGTAAACTATGGCTACACCTTC
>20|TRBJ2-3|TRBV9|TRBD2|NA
CASSVGRAQGLAARLDTQYF
TGTGCCAGCAGCGTAGGCCGAGCGCAAGGACTAGCGGCCAGACTAGATACGCAGTATTTT
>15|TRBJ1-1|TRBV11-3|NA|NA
CASSWGEGLNTEAFF
TGTGCCAGCAGCTGGGGGGAGGGGTTGAACACTGAAGCTTTCTTT
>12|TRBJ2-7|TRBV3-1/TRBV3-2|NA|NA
CASSQGSNEQYF
TGTGCCAGCAGCCAAGGTTCCAACGAGCAGTACTTC
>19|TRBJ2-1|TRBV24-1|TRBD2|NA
CATSDRWTSGTWDYNEQFF
TGTGCCACCAGTGATCGGTGGACTAGCGGGACTTGGGACTACAATGAGCAGTTCTTC
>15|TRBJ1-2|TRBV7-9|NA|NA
CASSLGTVTNYGYTF
TGTGCCAGCAGCTTAGGGACAGTGACTAACTATGGCTACACCTTC
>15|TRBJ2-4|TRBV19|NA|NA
CASSITPVYQNIQYF
TGTGCCAGTAGTATAACCCCGGTCTACCAAAACATTCAGTACTTC
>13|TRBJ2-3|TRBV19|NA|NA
CASSIVDTDTQYF
TGTGCCAGTAGTATCGTAGACACAGATACGCAGTATTTT
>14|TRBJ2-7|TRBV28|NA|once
CASSLPTGVYEQYF
TGTGCCAGCAGTCTGCCGACGGGAGTCTACGAGCAGTACTTC
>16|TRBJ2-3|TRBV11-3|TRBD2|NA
CASSPGLAVFTDTQYF
TGTGCCAGCAGCCCCGGACTAGCGGTCTTCACAGATACGCAGTATTTT
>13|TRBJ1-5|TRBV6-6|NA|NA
CASSQQAYQPQHF
TGTGCCAGCAGCCAACAGGCGTATCAGCCCCAGCATTTT
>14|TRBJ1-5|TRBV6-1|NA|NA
CASSEDRGNQPQHF
TGTGCCAGCAGTGAAGACAGGGGCAATCAGCCCCAGCATTTT
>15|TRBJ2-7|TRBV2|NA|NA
CASLVSAASSYEQYF
TGTGCCAGCTTGGTTAGCGCGGCTAGCTCCTACGAGCAGTACTTC
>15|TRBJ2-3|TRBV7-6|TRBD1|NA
CASSLRGQGRDTQYF
TGTGCCAGCAGCTTACGGGGACAGGGGCGAGATACGCAGTATTTT
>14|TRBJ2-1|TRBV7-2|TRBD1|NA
CASTRDSTYNEQFF
TGTGCCAGCACTAGGGACAGTACCTACAATGAGCAGTTCTTC
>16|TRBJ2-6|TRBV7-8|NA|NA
CASSLAGVAGANVLTF
TGTGCCAGCAGCTTAGCAGGGGTGGCTGGGGCCAACGTCCTGACTTTC
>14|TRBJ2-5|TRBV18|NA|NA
CASSPVGSGETQYF
TGTGCCAGCTCACCAGTCGGTTCCGGGGAGACCCAGTACTTC
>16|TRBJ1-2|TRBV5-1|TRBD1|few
CASSVDSTGGFYGYTF
TGCGCCAGCAGCGTTGACTCGACAGGGGGCTTCTATGGCTACACCTTC
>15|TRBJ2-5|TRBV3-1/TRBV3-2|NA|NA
CASSPLRDYQETQYF
TGTGCCAGCAGCCCCCTCCGGGACTACCAAGAGACCCAGTACTTC
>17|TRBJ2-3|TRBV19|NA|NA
CASSIAGSTGSADTQYF
TGTGCCAGTAGTATAGCGGGATCGACCGGGTCGGCAGATACGCAGTATTTT
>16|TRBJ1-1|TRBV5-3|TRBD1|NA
CARSHWTGERVTEAFF
TGTGCCAGAAGCCACTGGACAGGGGAGAGGGTCACTGAAGCTTTCTTT
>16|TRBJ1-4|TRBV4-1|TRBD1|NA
CASSQDRATGNEKLFF
TGCGCCAGCAGCCAAGATCGGGCGACAGGGAATGAAAAACTGTTTTTT